The 27 T cell receptor beta chains in this list originate from one sample, sequenced in a study of shared clonotypes between healthy human individuals. Measured with immunoSEQ multiplex PCR; TCRdb has only the in-frame clones, and not every one. Of roughly 2 million clones detected, 85% to 95% appear once; the ten largest clones hold 0.13%. The sample was naive CD4+ T cells sorted from blood. This sample's subset: CD45RA+ positively selected. These receptors all stem from a man aged 18-30 years in good health.

This clone appeared once. The chain employs TRBV5-1 and TRBJ1-3; 7 bases map to TRBD1. The V and J ends lost 4 bases and 4 bases, in that order; junction bases with no gene match: 8. Germline V lookup: CDR1 SGHRS, CDR2 YFSETQ. The length of the CDR3 is 15 residues. For the CDR3, the DNA is TGCGCCAGCAGCCCAGACAGGGCGGGAGGAAACACCATATATTTT. Translated, it gives CASSPDRAGGNTIYF.

V gene TRBV14 combines with J gene TRBJ1-2, with a tentative D call TRBD1 (5 bases). V lost 1 base and J 4 bases, leaving 13 bases between the germline ends. From germline, CDR1 is SGHDN and CDR2 FVKESK. The CDR3 totals 15 residues. The CDR3 here is CASSQVQGSIYGYTF. The CDR3 region has the DNA TGTGCCAGCAGCCAAGTCCAGGGATCCATCTATGGCTACACCTTC.

The V and J genes are TRBV5-4 and TRBJ1-6; D is uncertain. Per the germline V gene, CDR1 is SGHNT and CDR2 is YYREEE (reference sequence). The CDR3 contains 15 residues. The V end lost 4 bases, the J end lost 3 bases, and 11 bases lay between the germline ends. The CDR3 protein is CASSRTDDYNSPLHF. DNA of the CDR3: TGTGCCAGCAGCCGTACAGATGACTATAATTCACCCCTCCACTTT.

This chain links TRBV23-1 with TRBJ2-4, with D perhaps TRBD2 (6 bases). TRBV23-1 is placed among ORFs of uncertain function. This CDR3 spans 15 amino acids. The V end lost 7 bases, the J end lost 0 bases, and 13 bases lay between the germline ends. The CDR3 region is CASKRRVIAKNIQYF. The CDR3 DNA reads TGCGCCAGCAAACGGAGGGTTATAGCCAAAAACATTCAGTACTTC.

The gene calls are TRBV7-2 and TRBJ2-6, with TRBD1 matching over 8 bases. Germline V CDR1 and CDR2: SGHTA, FQGNSA. J gave up 4 bases and V 0 bases, and 8 bases lay outside the gene matches. The CDR3 is made up of 18 amino acids. The CDR3 coding sequence is TGTGCCAGCAGCTTAGCGAGGGGACAGGCGGTAGGGGCCAACGTCCTGACTTTC. Translating it yields CASSLARGQAVGANVLTF.

The gene calls are TRBV6-6 and TRBJ2-5, with 10 bases matching TRBD2. In germline, CDR1 is MNHNY, CDR2 SVGAGI (reference sequence). The V segment lost 8 bases and the J segment 1 base; nucleotides outside the gene matches: 7. CDR3 size: 15 residues. DNA of the CDR3: TGTGCCAGCGGAGATAGCGGGGGGTCCCAAGAGACCCAGTACTTC. Translated: CASGDSGGSQETQYF.

The chain carries TRBV28 and TRBJ2-7, with 10 bases lining up with TRBD2. From germline, CDR1 is MDHEN and CDR2 SYDVKM. J lost 3 bases, V lost 9 bases, and 8 bases had no gene match. The CDR3 totals 14 residues. DNA for the CDR3: TGTGCCAGTTTAAGGACTAGCGGATTCTACGAGCAGTACTTC. Protein product: CASLRTSGFYEQYF. The whole variable domain, remainder taken from reference TRBV28 and TRBJ2-7, is DVKVTQSSRYLVKRTGEKVFLECVQDMDHENMFWYRQDPGLGLRLIYFSYDVKMKEKGDIPEGYSVSREKKERFSLILESASTNQTSMYLCASLRTSGFYEQYFGPGTRLTVT.

V and J are TRBV10-3 and TRBJ2-5; D possibly matches TRBD1 or TRBD2 (5 bases each). Gene TRBJ2-7 matches the end of the DNA better, so the J call may be wrong. CDR3 length: 11 amino acids. Germline V gene sequence: CDR1 ENHRY, CDR2 SYGVKD. The CDR3 nucleotides read TGTGCCATCGGGGGAGCCTACGAGCAGTACTTC. This sequence encodes CAIGGAYEQYF.

This chain connects TRBV5-6 to TRBJ1-4; a possible D gene is TRBD1 (6 bases). V shed 4 bases and J shed 2 bases, with 21 bases lying between them. CDR3 length equals 18 residues. The V gene's germline CDR1 is SGHDT and CDR2 YYEEEE. CDR3 loop: CASSPMPGAMSTNEKLFF. CDR3 in DNA: TGTGCCAGCAGCCCGATGCCGGGGGCGATGAGTACTAATGAAAAACTGTTTTTT.

V is TRBV18 and J is TRBJ1-5; D remains ambiguous. V gave up 3 bases and J gave up 3 bases, with 6 bases separating them. Germline V gene lookup returns CDR1 KGHSH and CDR2 LQKENI. The CDR3 covers 13 residues. The CDR3 DNA sequence: TGTGCCAGCTCACCTCAGGACAATCAGCCCCAGCATTTT. It translates to CASSPQDNQPQHF.

The V call is TRBV28, the J call TRBJ2-1, with D uncertain. Germline values: CDR1 MDHEN, CDR2 SYDVKM. This CDR3 contains 15 residues. The V end lost 4 bases, the J end lost 5 bases, and 15 bases lay between the germline ends. The CDR3 here is CASSSPAPANNEQFF. As DNA, the CDR3 is TGTGCCAGCAGTTCGCCGGCCCCCGCAAACAATGAGCAGTTCTTC.

As concerns this clone: Other DNA variants within this sample encode the same CDR3. The chain recombines TRBV20-1 with TRBJ2-7, with D uncertain. Germline V gene sequence: CDR1 DFQATT, CDR2 SNEGSKA (reference sequence). The CDR3 spans 11 residues. Trimming pared 6 bases from V and 0 bases from J, leaving 6 bases between. CDR3 nucleotide sequence: TGCAGTGCCCTCGGCTCCTACGAGCAGTACTTC. This gives the protein CSALGSYEQYF.

The chain couples TRBV10-1 to TRBJ2-3, with TRBD2 matching over 10 bases. This CDR3 spans 16 amino acids. Losses at the gene ends were 7 bases for V and 2 bases for J; bases not matched to a gene: 9. Germline CDR1 reads WNHNN; CDR2 reads SYGVQD (reference sequence). The CDR3 sequence is CASTSGLAGVTDTQYF. The CDR3 region has the DNA TGCGCCAGCACCTCGGGGCTAGCGGGAGTCACAGATACGCAGTATTTT.

The chain's CDR3 is CASSDQRQGGNQPQHF. For the CDR3, the DNA is TGTGCCAGCAGTGACCAGAGACAGGGGGGCAATCAGCCCCAGCATTTT. V and J are TRBV6-1 and TRBJ1-5, with TRBD1 identical over 9 bases. This CDR3 has 16 residues. V was pared by 3 bases and J by 2 bases, with 5 bases of the junction left unmatched. Germline CDR1 and CDR2: MNHNS and SASEGT.

The chain couples TRBV28 to TRBJ1-1; D is unresolved. Germline loops: CDR1 MDHEN, CDR2 SYDVKM. The CDR3 is 14 amino acids. V lost 2 bases to trimming and J lost 2 bases, with 9 bases between them. In DNA, the CDR3 is TGTGCCAGCAGTTTACGGCAGCTAAACACTGAAGCTTTCTTT. This translates into CASSLRQLNTEAFF. Filled out from reference TRBV28 and TRBJ1-1, the complete variable domain reads DVKVTQSSRYLVKRTGEKVFLECVQDMDHENMFWYRQDPGLGLRLIYFSYDVKMKEKGDIPEGYSVSREKKERFSLILESASTNQTSMYLCASSLRQLNTEAFFGQGTRLTVV.

The chain carries TRBV7-8 and TRBJ2-7, with 10 bases identical to TRBD1. The CDR3 is made up of 15 amino acids. The V gene's germline CDR1 is SGHVS and CDR2 FQNEAQ. Losses at the gene ends were 1 base for V and 1 base for J; bases not matched to a gene: 1. In DNA form, the CDR3 reads TGTGCCAGCAGCTTAGGGACAGGGGGGTCCTACGAGCAGTACTTC. It encodes CASSLGTGGSYEQYF.

Regarding this clone: This sample also contains other DNA sequences that code for the same CDR3. V is TRBV6-5 and J is TRBJ2-3; D not resolved. Germline assignment: CDR1 MNHEY and CDR2 SVGAGI. CDR3 length equals 13 residues. Trimming took off 6 bases at V and 0 bases at J, with 7 bases between the two ends. This CDR3 is CASRPASTDTQYF. DNA for the CDR3: TGTGCCAGCAGACCCGCTAGCACAGATACGCAGTATTTT.

The CDR3 region has the DNA TGTGCCAGCAGCGTATATACGGACACAGATACGCAGTATTTT. It codes for CASSVYTDTDTQYF. This chain links TRBV9 with TRBJ2-3; no firm D call. The CDR3 covers 14 residues. V lost 1 base to trimming and J lost 2 bases, with 8 bases between them. CDR1 and CDR2 (germline): SGDLS, YYNGEE.

V is TRBV5-4 and J is TRBJ2-7; possible D gene TRBD2, 6 bases. This CDR3 is built from 14 residues. Trimming removed 3 bases from V and 3 bases from J, with 13 bases in between. Germline CDR1 SGHNT, CDR2 YYREEE (reference sequence). The CDR3 is CASSYYGRNYEQYF. CDR3 nucleotide sequence: TGTGCCAGCAGCTACTACGGGAGAAACTACGAGCAGTACTTC.

The gene calls are TRBV11-2 and TRBJ2-7, with TRBD1 matching over 8 bases. Germline V lookup: CDR1 SGHAT, CDR2 FQNNGV. J lost 10 bases, V lost 5 bases, and 13 bases had no gene match. This CDR3 is 14 amino acids long. The CDR3 coding sequence is TGTGCCAGCAGCGCCCAAGGAGACAGGGGCTCCCAGTACTTC. The encoded protein is CASSAQGDRGSQYF.

The chain joins TRBV9 to TRBJ2-2, with 13 bases lining up with TRBD2. The V gene end was trimmed by 3 bases and the J gene end by 4 bases; junction bases not matched to a gene: 3. The CDR3 spans 16 residues. Per germline, CDR1 SGDLS and CDR2 YYNGEE. The CDR3 loop is CASSAGLAGSTGELFF. CDR3 DNA sequence: TGTGCCAGCAGCGCGGGACTAGCGGGGAGCACCGGGGAGCTGTTTTTT.

The rearrangement uses TRBV6-6 and TRBJ2-7; 11 bases fit TRBD1. From germline, CDR1 is MNHNY and CDR2 SVGAGI (reference sequence). There are 15 residues in the CDR3. Losses at the gene ends were 2 bases for V and 7 bases for J; bases not matched to a gene: 7. In nucleotides, the CDR3 is TGTGCCAGCAGTTACACCGGACAGGGGGCTAAAGAGCAGTACTTC. Its translation: CASSYTGQGAKEQYF.

This chain joins TRBV10-1 and TRBJ2-2; D not resolved. CDR3 size: 15 residues. V lost 6 bases, J lost 1 base, and 12 bases lay in between. Looked up from germline, CDR1 is WNHNN and CDR2 is SYGVQD (reference sequence). The chain's CDR3 is CASRASPGNTGELFF. The CDR3 coding sequence is TGCGCCAGCAGGGCCAGCCCCGGGAACACCGGGGAGCTGTTTTTT.

CDR3 nucleotide sequence: TGTGCCAGCTCACCACTAGGTGAACACGGCTACACCTTC. It specifies CASSPLGEHGYTF. The genes are TRBV18 and TRBJ1-2; D call uncertain. The CDR3 is 13 residues long. Germline V CDR1 and CDR2: KGHSH, LQKENI. V was trimmed by 1 base and J by 8 bases, leaving 11 bases between them.

The V and J genes are TRBV19 and TRBJ2-3; perhaps TRBD2 as D (5 bases). Germline V CDR1 and CDR2: LNHDA, SQIVND (reference sequence). The CDR3 runs 13 residues. With 3 bases removed from V and 5 bases from J, the gap between germline ends came to 9 bases. The CDR3 region has the DNA TGTGCCAGTAGTATTGGAGAGGGAGATACGCAGTATTTT. Amino acid sequence: CASSIGEGDTQYF.

CDR3 protein: CTSSQGGSPLHF. The CDR3 nucleotides are TGCACCAGCAGCCAAGGGGGGTCACCCCTCCACTTT. The chain joins TRBV1 to TRBJ1-6. TRBV1 is designated a pseudogene. CDR3 length: 12 residues.

J is TRBJ2-5 and V is TRBV30, with D possibly matching TRBD2 (5 bases). This CDR3 comprises 13 residues. Germline V gene sequence: CDR1 GTSNPN, CDR2 SVGIG (reference sequence). V was pared by 8 bases and J by 5 bases, with 18 bases between. The CDR3 region is CARSNIGSETQYF. CDR3 coding DNA: TGTGCCCGCTCTAACATAGGGAGTGAGACCCAGTACTTC. Supplemented by reference TRBV30 and TRBJ2-5, the full variable domain reads SQTIHQWPATLVQPVGSPLSLECTVEGTSNPNLYWYRQAAGRGLQLLFYSVGIGQISSEVPQNLSASRPQDRQFILSSKKLLLSDSGFYLCARSNIGSETQYFGPGTRLLVL.